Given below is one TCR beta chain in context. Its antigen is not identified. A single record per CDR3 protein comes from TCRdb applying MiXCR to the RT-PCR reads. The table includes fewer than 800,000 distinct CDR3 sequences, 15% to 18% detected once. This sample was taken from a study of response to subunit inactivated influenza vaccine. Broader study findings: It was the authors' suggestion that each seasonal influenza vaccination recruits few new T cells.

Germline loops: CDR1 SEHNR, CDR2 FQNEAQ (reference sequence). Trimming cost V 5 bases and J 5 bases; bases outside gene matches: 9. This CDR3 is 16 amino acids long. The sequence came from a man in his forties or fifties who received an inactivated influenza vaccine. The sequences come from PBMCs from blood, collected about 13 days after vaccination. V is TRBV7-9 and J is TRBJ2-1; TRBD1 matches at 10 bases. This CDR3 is CASSTLPGTGDNEQFF. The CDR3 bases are TGTGCCAGCAGCACGCTCCCCGGGACAGGGGACAATGAGCAGTTCTTC.